The 22 T cell receptor beta chains below come from one sample, sequenced in a study of shared clonotypes between healthy human individuals (dated by TCRdb to the early 2020s). The receptor library was made with the immunoSEQ multiplex PCR assay. What TCRdb holds here is the immuneACCESS table cut down to in-frame rearrangements. Part of the clones is not present; checked against another copy, under half of the missing clones reflect an unresolved V gene, and the others are unexplained. The sample yields fewer than 700,000 clones; roughly 96% were counted once. The ten largest clones take up over 0.09% of the sample. CD8 naive samples were obtained by positive selection for CCR7 among CD45RO-negative cells, yielding a CD45RA+CCR7+ population from which TemRA cells were excluded. Sequencing was carried out using naive CD8+ T cells sorted from blood. This specimen's cell subset or site label, interpreted: CD45RA+CCR7+. These receptors were collected from a woman aged 30 to 39 in good health.

Worth noting for this clone: In the same sample, other DNA sequences code for this CDR3. The chain combines TRBV5-6 with TRBJ2-7; D remains unclear. This CDR3 region has 11 residues. Germline CDR1 SGHDT, CDR2 YYEEEE. V lost 1 base to trimming and J lost 5 bases, with 4 bases between them. As DNA, the CDR3 is TGTGCCAGCAGCTTGCTTGACGAGCAGTACTTC. It yields the protein CASSLLDEQYF.

CDR3 in amino acids: CASSSAGTAGGYTF. CDR3 nucleotides: TGTGCCAGTAGTTCGGCAGGGACGGCTGGGGGCTACACCTTC. This sequence joins TRBV19 and TRBJ1-2; D may be TRBD1 (5 bases). The CDR3 covers 14 residues. Germline CDR1 and CDR2: LNHDA and SQIVND (reference sequence). Trimming took 5 bases from V and 8 from J, leaving 18 bases between them.

J is TRBJ1-2 and V is TRBV5-6, with TRBD1 as a possible D gene (6 bases). The CDR3 has 14 amino acids. Germline loops: CDR1 SGHDT, CDR2 YYEEEE. V lost 4 bases and J 7 bases, leaving 17 bases between the germline ends. The CDR3 nucleotides are TGTGCCAGCAGCGAGATAAAAACAGGGATTGGCTACACCTTC. Translated: CASSEIKTGIGYTF.

J is TRBJ1-1 and V is TRBV7-9; D is possibly TRBD1 (6 bases). Trimming took off 4 bases at V and 6 bases at J, with 18 bases between the two ends. CDR1 SEHNR and CDR2 FQNEAQ come from the germline V gene (reference sequence). The CDR3 runs 15 residues. DNA for the CDR3: TGTGCCAGCAGCTCTCAACAGGGTCGCACCGCTGAAGCTTTCTTT. Protein: CASSSQQGRTAEAFF.

Concerning this clone: The same CDR3 arises from other DNA sequences in this sample as well. The rearrangement links TRBV11-2 to TRBJ2-7; D unresolved. The CDR3 length is 13 residues. Per germline, CDR1 SGHAT and CDR2 FQNNGV. Trimming left V 1 base short and J 2 bases short, with 6 bases between. CDR3 sequence (DNA): TGTGCCAGCAGCTTAGGAAGGGCCTACGAGCAGTACTTC. Translated, it gives CASSLGRAYEQYF.

The chain combines TRBV27 with TRBJ2-5, with D possibly matching TRBD2 (6 bases). Trimming took off 5 bases at V and 4 bases at J, with 14 bases between the two ends. Germline CDR1 is MNHEY and CDR2 is SMNVEV (reference sequence). The CDR3 has 14 amino acids. This CDR3 is CASSIDGSPETQYF. The DNA of the CDR3 is TGTGCCAGCAGTATCGACGGGAGCCCAGAGACCCAGTACTTC.

CDR3 sequence: CASTAGVHEQFF. CDR3 DNA: TGCGCCAGCACGGCGGGAGTCCATGAGCAGTTCTTC. This chain connects TRBV10-1 to TRBJ2-1, with 7 positions matching TRBD2. V gave up 7 bases and J gave up 8 bases; unmatched junction bases: 5. The CDR3 totals 12 residues. CDR1 WNHNN and CDR2 SYGVQD come from the germline V gene (reference sequence).

The V and J genes are TRBV4-1 and TRBJ1-5; D call uncertain. The CDR3 extends over 14 amino acids. In germline, CDR1 is MGHRA, CDR2 YSYEKL. V lost 2 bases and J 16 bases, leaving 21 bases between the germline ends. CDR3 nucleotides: TGCGCCAGCAGCCAATCACCCAACCGGGGTCCAGAACATTTT. This sequence encodes CASSQSPNRGPEHF.

This clone was seen just once. The V call is TRBV27, the J call TRBJ2-7; D perhaps matches TRBD1 (7 bases). The CDR3 runs 16 residues. Per the germline V gene, CDR1 is MNHEY and CDR2 is SMNVEV (reference sequence). V was clipped by 7 bases and J by 3 bases, with 22 bases between them. The chain's CDR3 is CASNKFGGTALYEQYF. CDR3 DNA: TGTGCCAGCAACAAATTTGGCGGGACAGCCCTCTACGAGCAGTACTTC.

J is TRBJ2-2 and V is TRBV27; D gene unclear. The CDR3 extends over 13 amino acids. V lost 4 bases and J lost 2, with 5 bases in between. Germline-derived CDR1 and CDR2 are MNHEY and SMNVEV (reference sequence). CDR3 in DNA: TGTGCCAGCAGTTACCGAAACACCGGGGAGCTGTTTTTT. Its translation is CASSYRNTGELFF.

This chain connects TRBV5-4 to TRBJ2-2; 8 nucleotides line up with TRBD1. Germline values: CDR1 SGHNT, CDR2 YYREEE (reference sequence). V dropped 4 bases and J dropped 6; count of bases not matched to a gene: 5. The CDR3 extends over 14 amino acids. This chain's CDR3 is CASSITGGAGELFF. The DNA of the CDR3 is TGTGCCAGCAGCATAACAGGGGGAGCCGGGGAGCTGTTTTTT.

This rearrangement joins TRBV27 to TRBJ2-1; maybe TRBD2 (5 bases). The CDR3 sequence is 15 residues long. CDR1 MNHEY and CDR2 SMNVEV come from the germline V gene (reference sequence). V was clipped by 5 bases and J by 7 bases, with 18 bases between them. The CDR3 sequence: CASSINEPDWNEQFF. The CDR3 DNA reads as TGTGCCAGCAGTATAAACGAACCGGACTGGAATGAGCAGTTCTTC.

The gene calls are TRBV6-1 and TRBJ1-5; no reliable D call. Trimming took 1 base from V and 1 from J, leaving 14 bases between them. The CDR3 runs 17 residues. Germline CDR1 MNHNS, CDR2 SASEGT. CDR3 bases: TGTGCCAGCAGTGAAGGCTTAGGAGTGGTAAGCAATCAGCCCCAGCATTTT. This encodes CASSEGLGVVSNQPQHF.

This chain links TRBV2 with TRBJ2-1, with 9 bases that match TRBD2. The germline gives CDR1 SNHLY, CDR2 FYNNEI. The length of the CDR3 is 13 residues. Trimming at V came to 7 bases and at J to 4 bases, leaving 2 bases not matched to a gene. The CDR3 nucleotides are TGTGCCAGCATGCGGGGGGGGTACAATGAGCAGTTCTTC. Amino acid sequence: CASMRGGYNEQFF.

Concerning this clone itself: Other nucleotide sequences in the sample specify the same CDR3. V and J are TRBV27 and TRBJ2-5, with 12 bases identical to TRBD2. Per germline, CDR1 MNHEY and CDR2 SMNVEV (reference sequence). The CDR3 extends over 17 amino acids. J gave up 3 bases and V 1 base, and 6 bases lay outside the gene matches. The CDR3 is CASSLLLAGGPEETQYF. CDR3 in DNA: TGTGCCAGCAGTTTATTGCTAGCGGGAGGGCCGGAAGAGACCCAGTACTTC.

This chain uses TRBV11-2 with TRBJ2-3, with TRBD2 identical over 9 bases. This CDR3 is 14 amino acids long. Germline CDR1 and CDR2: SGHAT and FQNNGV. V gave up 7 bases and J gave up 6 bases; unmatched junction bases: 8. CDR3 in DNA: TGTGCCAGCACCGTCGGGGCGGGAGGGGATACGCAGTATTTT. Residues: CASTVGAGGDTQYF.

This chain links TRBV19 with TRBJ2-1; 7 bases line up with TRBD1. The germline V gene encodes CDR1 LNHDA and CDR2 SQIVND (reference sequence). This CDR3 is built from 14 residues. V shed 6 bases and J 3 bases; nucleotides not matched to a gene: 5. This CDR3 is CASRPGTDYNEQFF. The CDR3 DNA is TGTGCCAGTAGGCCCGGGACAGACTACAATGAGCAGTTCTTC.

The chain joins TRBV28 to TRBJ1-2; D is undetermined. This CDR3 has 12 amino acids. Germline lookup yields CDR1 MDHEN and CDR2 SYDVKM. Trimming cost V 9 bases and J 3 bases, with 11 bases left between them. The CDR3 DNA reads TGTGCCAGTTCTATGGAGTACTATGGCTACACCTTC. Translation gives CASSMEYYGYTF.

The chain links TRBV9 to TRBJ2-1, with 13 nucleotides matching TRBD2. Trimming cost V 3 bases and J 9 bases; bases outside gene matches: 9. Germline CDR1 is SGDLS and CDR2 is YYNGEE. This CDR3 contains 16 residues. CDR3 amino acids: CASSGHGLAGEGEQFF. As DNA, the CDR3 is TGTGCCAGCAGCGGACATGGACTAGCGGGAGAAGGTGAGCAGTTCTTC.

In its sample, this clone was seen once. Other DNA sequences in this specimen translate into the identical CDR3. The rearrangement uses TRBV5-6 and TRBJ2-7; no clear D gene. V was trimmed by 0 bases and J by 2 bases, leaving 9 bases between them. The CDR3 is 14 amino acids. In germline, CDR1 is SGHDT, CDR2 YYEEEE. In DNA, the CDR3 is TGTGCCAGCAGCTTGGGAGCCCGACCCTACGAGCAGTACTTC. Translation: CASSLGARPYEQYF.

J is TRBJ1-4 and V is TRBV19; the D is unclear. CDR1 and CDR2 (germline): LNHDA, SQIVND (reference sequence). The V end was cut by 5 bases, the J end by 0 bases, with 13 bases between. The CDR3 covers 16 residues. The CDR3 region has the DNA TGTGCCAGTAGTTCCCCGACGGAAGCAACTAATGAAAAACTGTTTTTT. Translation gives CASSSPTEATNEKLFF.

In its sample, this clone was seen once. This chain uses TRBV27 with TRBJ1-2; the D gene is possibly TRBD1 (6 bases). Germline CDR1 reads MNHEY; CDR2 reads SMNVEV (reference sequence). This CDR3 has 15 residues. V dropped 0 bases and J dropped 7 bases, with 15 bases sitting between them. The CDR3 reads CASSLSIRGPGGYTF. The CDR3 region has the DNA TGTGCCAGCAGTTTATCTATCCGGGGGCCGGGTGGCTACACCTTC.